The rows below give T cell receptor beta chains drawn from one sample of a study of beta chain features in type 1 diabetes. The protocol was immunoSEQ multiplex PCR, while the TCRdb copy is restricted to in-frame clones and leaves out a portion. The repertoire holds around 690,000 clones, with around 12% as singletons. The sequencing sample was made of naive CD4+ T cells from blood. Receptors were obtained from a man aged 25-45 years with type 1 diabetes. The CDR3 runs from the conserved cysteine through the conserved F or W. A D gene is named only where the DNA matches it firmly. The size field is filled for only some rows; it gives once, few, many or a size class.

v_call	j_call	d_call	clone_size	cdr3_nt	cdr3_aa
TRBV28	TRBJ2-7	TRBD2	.	TGTGCCAGCAGGATTAGCGGGGGGAACTACGAGCAGTACTTC	CASRISGGNYEQYF
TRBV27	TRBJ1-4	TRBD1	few	TGTGCCAGCAGTTCGCCGGGACAGGGGGTTGAAAAACTGTTTTTT	CASSSPGQGVEKLFF
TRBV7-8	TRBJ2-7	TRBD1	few	TGTGCCAGCAGCTTAGAGTGGACAGGGAATTACGAGCAGTACTTC	CASSLEWTGNYEQYF
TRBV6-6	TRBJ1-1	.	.	TGTGCAGAGGGGGACTCTTACACTGAAGCTTTCTTT	CAEGDSYTEAFF
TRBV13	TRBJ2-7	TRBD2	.	TGTGCCAGCAGCTTAGGCCAGCGGGGGGTTCCCTACGAGCAGTACTTC	CASSLGQRGVPYEQYF
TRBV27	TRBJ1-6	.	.	TGTGCCAGCAGTTTAATGGGTCGGTGGCTTGGAAATTCACCCCTCCACTTT	CASSLMGRWLGNSPLHF
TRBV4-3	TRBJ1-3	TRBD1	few	TGCGCCAGCAGCCAAGATTTTCCCACAGGGGGCATGGCTGGAAACACCATATATTTT	CASSQDFPTGGMAGNTIYF
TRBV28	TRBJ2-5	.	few	TGTGCCAGCAACCTCGGGGGGCGGCTAGAGACCCAGTACTTC	CASNLGGRLETQYF
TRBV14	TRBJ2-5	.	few	TGTGCCAGCAGCCAGAGGGAGACCCAGTACTTC	CASSQRETQYF
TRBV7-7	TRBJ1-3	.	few	TGTGCTAGCAGCGGAGGGGAAGGAAACACCATATATTTT	CASSGGEGNTIYF
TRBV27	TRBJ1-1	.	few	TGTGCCAGCAGTTTCTCTCCGACAGGTCGTTGCACTGAAGCTTTCTTT	CASSFSPTGRCTEAFF
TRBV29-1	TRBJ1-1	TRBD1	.	TGCAGCGTTGAAACAGGGGGCACTGAAGCTTTCTTT	CSVETGGTEAFF
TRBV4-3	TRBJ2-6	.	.	TGCGCCAGCAGCCAAGAGCTCCCGGGGGCCAACGTCCTGACTTTC	CASSQELPGANVLTF
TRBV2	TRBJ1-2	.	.	TGTGCCAGCAGGGCGACAGGTAGATTTAACTATGGCTACACCTTC	CASRATGRFNYGYTF
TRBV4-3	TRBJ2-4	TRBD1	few	TGCGCCAGCAGCCAAGATTCAGGGGGTATGAGCATTCAGTACTTC	CASSQDSGGMSIQYF
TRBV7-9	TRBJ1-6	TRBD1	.	TGTGCCAGCAGCTGGACAGGGGGCGGACCCCTCCACTTT	CASSWTGGGPLHF
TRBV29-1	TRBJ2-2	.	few	TGCAGCGGATACTACAAGAACACCGGGGAGCTGTTTTTT	CSGYYKNTGELFF
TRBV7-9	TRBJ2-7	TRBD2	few	TGTGCCAGCAGCCCTAGCGGGGGTCCCTCCTACGAGCAGTACTTC	CASSPSGGPSYEQYF
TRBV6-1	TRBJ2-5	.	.	TGTGCCAGCAACGATGGCGGAACACAAGAGACCCAGTACTTC	CASNDGGTQETQYF
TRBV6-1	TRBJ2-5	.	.	TGTGCCAGCAGTGAAGCCCGGGGATCGCTGCTAGAGACCCAGTACTTC	CASSEARGSLLETQYF
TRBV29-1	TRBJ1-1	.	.	TGCAGCGTTGGCGCCAGCCAGAACACTGAAGCTTTCTTT	CSVGASQNTEAFF
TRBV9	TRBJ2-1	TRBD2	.	TGTGCCAGCAGCGAGGGACTAGCGACCTACAATGAGCAGTTCTTC	CASSEGLATYNEQFF
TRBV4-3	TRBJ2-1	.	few	TGCGCCAGCAGCCAAGAGAGAGACTCCATGTCTTGGGATGAGCAGTTCTTC	CASSQERDSMSWDEQFF
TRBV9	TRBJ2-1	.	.	TGTGCCAGCAGCGCGTCGGAGGGTGAGCAGTTCTTC	CASSASEGEQFF
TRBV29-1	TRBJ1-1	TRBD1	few	TGCAGCGGGACAGGGATGAACACTGAAGCTTTCTTT	CSGTGMNTEAFF
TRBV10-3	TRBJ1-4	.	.	TGTGCCACCTCCTCGGGAGGTTCTAATGAAAAACTGTTTTTT	CATSSGGSNEKLFF
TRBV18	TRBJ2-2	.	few	TGTGCCAGCTCGCGGGCTCAAGTCAACGCCGGGGAGCTGTTTTTT	CASSRAQVNAGELFF
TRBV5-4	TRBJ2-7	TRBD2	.	TGTGCCAGCAGCCGAGCGGGGGGAACCTACGAGCAGTACTTC	CASSRAGGTYEQYF
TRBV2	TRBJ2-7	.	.	TGTGCCAGCAGTGGAGGGGTTAGCGAGCAGTACTTC	CASSGGVSEQYF
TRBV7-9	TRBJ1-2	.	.	TGTGCCAGCAGCTTGAACAGGGAAATAGATGGCTACACCTTC	CASSLNREIDGYTF
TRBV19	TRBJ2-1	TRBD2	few	TGTGCCAGTCGGACTAGCGGGGGGGCCGCTCCCCCAGCTGAGCAGTTCTTC	CASRTSGGAAPPAEQFF
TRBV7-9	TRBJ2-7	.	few	TGTGCCAGCAGCTCGGTTACCTACGAGCAGTACTTC	CASSSVTYEQYF
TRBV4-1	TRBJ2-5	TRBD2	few	TGCGCCAGCAGCCAAGACGAGGTAGCGGGGCCGCAAGAGACCCAGTACTTC	CASSQDEVAGPQETQYF
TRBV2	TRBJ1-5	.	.	TGTGCCAGCAGTGAAGGACAGATTAGCAATCAGCCCCAGCATTTT	CASSEGQISNQPQHF
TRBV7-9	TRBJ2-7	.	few	TGTGCCAGCAGCTTAGTCAATGTAGAGGGGAGCTACGAGCAGTACTTC	CASSLVNVEGSYEQYF
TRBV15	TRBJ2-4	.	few	TGTGCCAACCCGGAGTCGGGGCAGGGCCTTGAAAACATTCAGTACTTC	CANPESGQGLENIQYF
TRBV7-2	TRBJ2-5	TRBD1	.	TGTGCCAGCAGCTTATGGGGCAGGGGGCTAGGTCGGCAAGAGACCCAGTACTTC	CASSLWGRGLGRQETQYF
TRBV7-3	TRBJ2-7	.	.	TGTGCCAGCAGCCTCGGAGGGGGTGGCGAGCAGTACTTC	CASSLGGGGEQYF
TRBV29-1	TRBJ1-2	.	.	TGCAGCGTGGACGACAGGATAGAACGCTACACCTTC	CSVDDRIERYTF
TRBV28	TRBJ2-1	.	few	TGTGCCAGCAGTTTATCTGCGGCAAGCTCCTACAATGAGCAGTTCTTC	CASSLSAASSYNEQFF
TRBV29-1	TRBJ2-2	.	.	TGCAGCGCCCCCAGGGCAGCAGGCGGGAAGCTGTTTTTT	CSAPRAAGGKLFF
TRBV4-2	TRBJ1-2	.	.	TGTGCCAGCAGCCGATCCGGGCAGGGGCGGTATGGCTACACCTTC	CASSRSGQGRYGYTF
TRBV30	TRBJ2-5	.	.	TGTGCCTGGAGTGTAACGATAGAGACCCAGTACTTC	CAWSVTIETQYF
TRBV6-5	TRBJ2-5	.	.	TGTGCCAGCAGCCAAATAGGGATGGGGGAGACCCAGTACTTC	CASSQIGMGETQYF
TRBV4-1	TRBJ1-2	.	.	TGCGCCAGCAGCCCAGGGACTCCCGGGTTTGGCTACACCTTC	CASSPGTPGFGYTF
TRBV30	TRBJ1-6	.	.	TGTGCCTGGAGTGTCCAGGGAGATTCACCCCTCCACTTT	CAWSVQGDSPLHF
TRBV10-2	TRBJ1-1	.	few	TGCGCCAGCAGTGATATGAACACTGAAGCTTTCTTT	CASSDMNTEAFF
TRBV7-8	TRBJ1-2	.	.	TGTGCCAGCAGCTTAGCCTCACAGGCGAGGCATGGCTACACCTTC	CASSLASQARHGYTF
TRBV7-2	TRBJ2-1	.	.	TGTGCCAGCAGTCCAGGGGGGCCCACCGAGCAGTTCTTC	CASSPGGPTEQFF
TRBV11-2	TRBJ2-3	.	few	TGTGCCAGCAGCCCCAATTTGAGCCTAGTCGCGCAGTATTTT	CASSPNLSLVAQYF
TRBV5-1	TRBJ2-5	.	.	TGCGCCAGCAGCCCCATCGACTGGCGGCAAGAGACCCAGTACTTC	CASSPIDWRQETQYF
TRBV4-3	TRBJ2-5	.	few	TGCGCCAGCAGCCAATTACCAGGACAAGAGACCCAGTACTTC	CASSQLPGQETQYF
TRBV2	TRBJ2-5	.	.	TGTGCCAGCAGGGGGGAGGCCACTCCACATCCCCAGTACTTC	CASRGEATPHPQYF
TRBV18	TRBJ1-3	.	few	TGTGCCAGCTCACCAGGGACCATTCCTCTAAACACCATATATTTT	CASSPGTIPLNTIYF